This entry features one T cell receptor (beta chain) sequence. This sample was taken from a study of a mutant IDH1 vaccine in newly diagnosed glioma. Study context: Pretreatment consisted of radiotherapy, temozolomide, or both, with most receiving both.

This CDR3 is built from 16 residues. Germline V gene sequence: CDR1 SGHRS, CDR2 YFSETQ. Trimming pared 0 bases from V and 0 bases from J, leaving 7 bases between. As to time point: baseline, week 1 (first vaccination visit). Indicated treatment: pre-vaccination baseline after standard-of-care therapy. Clones were sequenced by immunoSEQ multiplex PCR, and TCRdb holds only the in-frame ones, with some missing. This repertoire shows about 38,000 clones, about nine tenths found once; its top ten account for approximately 20%. The material was PBMCs, obtained from a glioma patient treated with radiotherapy, temozolomide or both. The receptor was derived from a man aged 18 to 30 with glioma. This chain connects TRBV5-1 to TRBJ1-6; D unclear. The CDR3 bases are TGCGCCAGCAGCTTGGGGCTGAGCTCCTATAATTCACCCCTCCACTTT. This sequence encodes CASSLGLSSYNSPLHF.